Below, one T cell receptor beta chain is given with its context. The antigen remains undetermined. J was trimmed by 3 bases and V by 6 bases; bases with no gene match: 13. The CDR3 sequence is 16 residues long. CDR1 MNHEY and CDR2 SMNVEV come from the germline V gene (reference sequence). The data are from a study of cytomegalovirus exposure and HLA in healthy donors. The primer mix had 60 Vbeta and 13 Jbeta primers. TCRdb keeps only in-frame clones here, not all; method: immunoSEQ multiplex PCR. Of under 200,000 clones in the sample, around 72% are singletons; the top ten hold 6.5% to 8.5%. Study findings and constraints: Cytomegalovirus-associated TCR beta chains were listed, numbering more than 150.

The TCR originated in a middle-aged woman in good health and CMV-seropositive. This chain uses TRBV27 with TRBJ2-7; 8 nucleotides line up with TRBD1. Material for sequencing was PBMCs. CDR3 loop: CASSQRWGQALYEQYF. The CDR3 DNA reads as TGTGCCAGCAGCCAAAGATGGGGACAGGCTCTCTACGAGCAGTACTTC.